This TCR beta chain was retrieved from a study of T cell responses to AZD1222 COVID-19 vaccine. Concerning this clone itself: The antigen is unknown.

Data came from immunoSEQ multiplex PCR; TCRdb stores just in-frame clones and leaves some out. The table shows about 73,000 clones, with around 82% occurring only once. Study results and caveats: Spike-specific TCR breadth and depth grew following two AZD1222 doses. Baseline antibody screening turned up just a handful of seropositive AZD1222 recipients. The donor group comprised mostly white British people and more females; the analysis possibly underestimated clonal diversity. Mapped onto spike, vaccine-associated CD4 TCRs spanned it and were dominant at 160-218 and 743-854.

The CDR3 runs to 15 residues. Germline CDR1 LGHNA, CDR2 YSLEER. V was trimmed by 0 bases and J by 1 base, leaving 8 bases between them. This chain joins TRBV4-3 and TRBJ2-3; possible D gene TRBD2, 5 bases. This TCR was recovered from an adult who received the AZD1222 COVID-19 vaccine. The sequencing here drew on peripheral blood, taken 28 days after the second AZD1222 dose. CDR3 protein: CASSQDAEGTDTQYF. In DNA form, the CDR3 reads TGCGCCAGCAGCCAAGACGCGGAGGGCACAGATACGCAGTATTTT.